Listed here is a single T cell receptor (beta chain). What antigen it recognizes has not been identified. Qualities for individual bases were not recorded, and no much larger clone is one base off. Using the deep immunoSEQ assay, TCR CDR3 regions were amplified from genomic DNA by multiplex PCR. For each cell subset, the extracted genomic DNA was distributed evenly across all wells of several immunoSEQ 96-well plates, and each plate served as one replicate. For sorted subsets, about 200 ng genomic DNA, equal to 30,000 or so T cell genomes, was loaded into each replicate PCR. Purified libraries were measured with a Qubit 3.0 fluorometer, size-checked on a Bioanalyzer 2100, and measured again with the KAPA Library Quantification kit. A separate single-read 150-cycle Illumina NextSeq 550 flow cell was used to sequence each immunoSEQ 96-well plate. The paper's processing steps were these. Because the immunoSEQ output held only junctional sequences and lacked quality scores, the filtering could not match the filtering applied to full-length reads. To assign V/J genes and CDR3, sequences were annotated against IMGT germline references using PyIR, a Python wrapper for IgBLAST v1.9. Any read was removed if the V/J assignment was weak (E-value above 1e-6), the CDR3 was missing, or the read contained stop codons, out-of-frame junctions, or ambiguous translated residues. V3J clonotypes were defined as sequences sharing the same inferred V gene, J gene, and CDR3 amino acid sequence. Percentage overlap between repertoires was computed as shared unique clonotypes divided by the size of the smaller repertoire. Richness of each repertoire was evaluated using RTK rarefaction, the Chao1 estimator, and Recon v2.1 estimates of unobserved clonotypes. Generation probabilities were computed with OLGA for all TCRbeta clonotypes obtained by the gDNA method from a handful of donors. TCRdb re-hosts the immuneACCESS table, in-frame sequences only. Its copies lack some clones; in the studies checked, an unresolved V gene accounts for under half of them, and the cause for the rest is not known. The V and J calls and clone size were taken over from that table, and D and trimming were inferred from the DNA. This sample gives 2 million to 2.5 million clones in total; roughly 93% of them show up just once. Roughly 0.36% of the sample is taken by the ten largest.

Healthy HIV-negative adults with no recently reported acute infections or vaccinations were included as donors. Only Caucasian adults living in Nashville, Tennessee, USA were represented among the donors. CD4+ T cells were enriched by magnetic negative selection, after which naive cells were positively selected on CD45RA and the negative fraction was taken as the memory subset. After blood collection by leukapheresis, PBMCs were isolated using Ficoll-Histopaque density gradient centrifugation and then cryopreserved in the vapor phase of liquid nitrogen. Purity and quantity of every magnetically sorted T cell population were checked by analytical flow cytometry. Genomic DNA was isolated from every sorted fraction and measured by UV absorbance on a Nanodrop 2000c. These data originate in a study of shared clonotypes between healthy human individuals (dated by TCRdb to 2018 to 2020). Context from the whole study: The cohort comprised two women and a few men aged 18 to 49 years. To increase sequencing depth and limit assay-specific biases, TCR repertoire library preparation and sequencing were carried out by different laboratories using diverse techniques. For each donor, CD4 naive and CD4 memory were each run on three plates, CD8 naive on two plates, and CD8 memory on one plate. Per donor, leukapheresis produced somewhere between about 0.94 and 9 billion PBMCs. To estimate repertoire size and how much clonotypes are shared between individuals, the study performed deep sequencing of blood TCR repertoires from about five healthy adults.

There are 14 amino acids in the CDR3, from cysteine to phenylalanine inclusive. The kept DNA is CDR3 alone, 42 bases in frame from the first base. The V and J ends are trimmed by 2 bases and 8 bases, leaving 15 bases between them. The germline V gene gives CDR1 as MGHRA and CDR2 as YSYEKL. Paper-wide results and their limitations: Naive subsets generally had larger estimated clonotype richness than memory subsets. Sampling was limited to blood, and TCR repertoires in tissue likely differ from TCR repertoires in blood. The small number of donors limited the genetic and exposure-history diversity represented. Pairwise subsampling led to the expectation that sequencing depth would affect the degree of clonotype sharing among donors. About 5% of naive CD4, 3.5% of naive CD8, approximately 2% of memory CD4, and more than 0.35% of memory CD8 clonotypes were shared across a few donors. Even with the large sequencing depth, rarefaction of the sorted-subset datasets indicated that sequencing was incomplete. Clonotypes shared by all four sorted-subset donors showed higher generation probabilities than non-shared clonotypes.

The origin of this receptor is a man younger than 30 in good health. Some clones in this sample may be carry-over from other donors' samples. The sequenced sample consisted of naive CD4+ T cells from PBMCs. The sample's cell subset or site label is to be understood as: CD45RA+ positively selected. The chain uses TRBV4-1 and TRBJ1-1; too little of a D gene remains to name it. For the CDR3, the sequence is CASSQPTGRREAFF. The base sequence is TGCGCCAGCAGCCAACCAACCGGGCGTCGGGAAGCTTTCTTT.